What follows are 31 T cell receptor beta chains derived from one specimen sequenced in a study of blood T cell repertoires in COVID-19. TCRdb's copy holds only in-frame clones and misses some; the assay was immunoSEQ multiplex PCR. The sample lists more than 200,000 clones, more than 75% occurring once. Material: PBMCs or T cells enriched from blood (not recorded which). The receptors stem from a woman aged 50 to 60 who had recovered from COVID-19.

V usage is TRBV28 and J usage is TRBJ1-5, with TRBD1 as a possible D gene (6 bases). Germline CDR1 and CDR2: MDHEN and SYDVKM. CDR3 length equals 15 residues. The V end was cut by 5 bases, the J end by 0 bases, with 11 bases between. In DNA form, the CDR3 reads TGTGCCAGCAGTCTACAGGGCTATAGCAATCAGCCCCAGCATTTT. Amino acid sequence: CASSLQGYSNQPQHF.

The CDR3 is CASIMDRGREQYF. CDR3 DNA sequence: TGTGCCAGCATTATGGACAGGGGGCGCGAGCAGTACTTC. This chain links TRBV2 with TRBJ2-7; 11 bases map to TRBD1. The germline V gene has CDR1 SNHLY and CDR2 FYNNEI. The CDR3 covers 13 residues. The V segment lost 7 bases and the J segment 6 bases; nucleotides outside the gene matches: 5.

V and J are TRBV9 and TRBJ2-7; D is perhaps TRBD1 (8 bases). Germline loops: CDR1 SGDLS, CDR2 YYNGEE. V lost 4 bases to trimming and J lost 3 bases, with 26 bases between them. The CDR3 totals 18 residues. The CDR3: CASSPAGGGGLSLYEQYF. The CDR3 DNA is TGTGCCAGCAGCCCCGCAGGGGGCGGGGGACTAAGCCTCTACGAGCAGTACTTC.

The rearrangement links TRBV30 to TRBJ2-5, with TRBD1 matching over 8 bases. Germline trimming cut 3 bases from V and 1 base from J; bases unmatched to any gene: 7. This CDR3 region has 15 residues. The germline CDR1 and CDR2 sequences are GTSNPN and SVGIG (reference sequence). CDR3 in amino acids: CAWRTGQGAQETQYF. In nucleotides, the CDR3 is TGTGCCTGGAGAACAGGACAGGGCGCCCAAGAGACCCAGTACTTC.

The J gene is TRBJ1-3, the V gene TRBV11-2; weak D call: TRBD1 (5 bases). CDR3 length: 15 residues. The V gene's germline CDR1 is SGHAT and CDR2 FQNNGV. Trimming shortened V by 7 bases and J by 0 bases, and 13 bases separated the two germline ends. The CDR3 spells CASNSAGLSGNTIYF. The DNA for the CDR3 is TGTGCCAGCAACAGCGCGGGGCTCTCTGGAAACACCATATATTTT.

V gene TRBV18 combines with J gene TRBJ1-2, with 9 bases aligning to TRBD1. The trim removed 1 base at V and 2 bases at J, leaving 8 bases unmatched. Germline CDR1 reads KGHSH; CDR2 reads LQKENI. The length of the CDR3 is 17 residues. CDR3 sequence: CASSPQGTGFMNYGYTF. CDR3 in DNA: TGTGCCAGCTCACCACAGGGGACAGGGTTCATGAACTATGGCTACACCTTC.

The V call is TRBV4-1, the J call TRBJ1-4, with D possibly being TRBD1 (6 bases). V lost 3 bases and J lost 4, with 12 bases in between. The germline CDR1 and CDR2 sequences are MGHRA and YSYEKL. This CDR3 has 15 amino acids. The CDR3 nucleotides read TGCGCCAGCAGCCACGGTCCGGACAGTAATGAAAAACTGTTTTTT. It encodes CASSHGPDSNEKLFF.

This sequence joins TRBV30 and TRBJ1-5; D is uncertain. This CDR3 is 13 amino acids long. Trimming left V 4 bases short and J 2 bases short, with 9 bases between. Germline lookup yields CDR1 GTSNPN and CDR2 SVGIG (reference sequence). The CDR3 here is CAWNERGNQPQHF. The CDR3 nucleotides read TGTGCCTGGAACGAACGGGGCAATCAGCCCCAGCATTTT. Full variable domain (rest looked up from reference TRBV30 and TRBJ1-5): SQTIHQWPATLVQPVGSPLSLECTVEGTSNPNLYWYRQAAGRGLQLLFYSVGIGQISSEVPQNLSASRPQDRQFILSSKKLLLSDSGFYLCAWNERGNQPQHFGDGTRLSIL.

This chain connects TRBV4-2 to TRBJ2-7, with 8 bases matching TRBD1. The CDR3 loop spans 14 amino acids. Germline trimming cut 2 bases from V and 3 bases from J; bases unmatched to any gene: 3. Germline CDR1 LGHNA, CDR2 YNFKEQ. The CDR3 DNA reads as TGTGCCAGCAGCCAAATAGGGACAGGCTACGAGCAGTACTTC. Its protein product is CASSQIGTGYEQYF.

DNA of the CDR3: TGTGCCAGTAGAGGACTCCCGTCGCCCTACGAGCAGTACTTC. Encoded protein: CASRGLPSPYEQYF. The chain recombines TRBV19 with TRBJ2-7; TRBD2 is a possible D gene (5 bases). This CDR3 is built from 14 residues. V was trimmed by 6 bases and J by 2 bases, leaving 14 bases between them. The germline gives CDR1 LNHDA, CDR2 SQIVND (reference sequence).

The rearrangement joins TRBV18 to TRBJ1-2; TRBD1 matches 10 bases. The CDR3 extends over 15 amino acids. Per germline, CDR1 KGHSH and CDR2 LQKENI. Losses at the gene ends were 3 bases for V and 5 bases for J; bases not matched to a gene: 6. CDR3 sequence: CASSPRDRGPYGYTF. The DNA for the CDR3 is TGTGCCAGCTCACCTAGGGACAGGGGCCCTTATGGCTACACCTTC.

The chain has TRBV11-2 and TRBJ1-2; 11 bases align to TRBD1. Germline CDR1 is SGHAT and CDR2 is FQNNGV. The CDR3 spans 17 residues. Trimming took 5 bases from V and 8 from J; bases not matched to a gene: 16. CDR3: CASSPTRTGGNLLGYTF. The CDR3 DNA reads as TGTGCCAGCAGCCCGACCCGGACAGGGGGCAACCTCCTCGGCTACACCTTC.

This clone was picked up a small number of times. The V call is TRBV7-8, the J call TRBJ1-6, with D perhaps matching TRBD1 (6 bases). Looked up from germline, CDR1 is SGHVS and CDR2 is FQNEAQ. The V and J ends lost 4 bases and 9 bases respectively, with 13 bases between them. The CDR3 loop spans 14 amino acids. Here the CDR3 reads CASSYAGEGSPLHF. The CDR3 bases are TGTGCCAGCAGCTACGCAGGGGAAGGTTCACCCCTCCACTTT.

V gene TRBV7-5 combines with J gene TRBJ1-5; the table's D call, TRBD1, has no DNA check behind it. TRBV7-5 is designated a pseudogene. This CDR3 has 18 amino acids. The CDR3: CARSLIRRQGEPNQPQHF. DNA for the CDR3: TGTGCCAGAAGCTTAATTAGAAGACAGGGTGAGCCAAATCAGCCCCAGCATTTT.

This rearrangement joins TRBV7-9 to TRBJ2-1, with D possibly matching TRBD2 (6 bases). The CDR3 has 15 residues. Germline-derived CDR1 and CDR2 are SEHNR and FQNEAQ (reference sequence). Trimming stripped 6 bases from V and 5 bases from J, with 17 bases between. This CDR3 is CASSYTGLEDNEQFF. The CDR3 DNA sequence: TGTGCCAGCAGTTATACGGGACTCGAAGACAATGAGCAGTTCTTC.

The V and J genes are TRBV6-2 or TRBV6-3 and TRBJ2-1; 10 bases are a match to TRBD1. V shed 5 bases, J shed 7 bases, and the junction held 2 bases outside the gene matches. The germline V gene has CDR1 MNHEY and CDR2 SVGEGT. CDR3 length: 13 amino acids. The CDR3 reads CASSGQGENEQFF. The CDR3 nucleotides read TGTGCCAGCAGTGGACAGGGGGAAAATGAGCAGTTCTTC.

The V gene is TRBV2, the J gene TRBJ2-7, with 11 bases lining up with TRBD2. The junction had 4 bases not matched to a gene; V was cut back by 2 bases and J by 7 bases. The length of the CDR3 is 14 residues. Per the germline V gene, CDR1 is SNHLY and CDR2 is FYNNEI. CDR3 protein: CASSENLAGGEQYF. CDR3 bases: TGTGCCAGCAGTGAAAACCTAGCGGGAGGTGAGCAGTACTTC.

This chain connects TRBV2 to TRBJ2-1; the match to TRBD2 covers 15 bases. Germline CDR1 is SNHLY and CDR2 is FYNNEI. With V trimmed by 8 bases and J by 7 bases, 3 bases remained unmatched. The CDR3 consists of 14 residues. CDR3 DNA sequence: TGTGCCAGCGTGGGGACTAGCGGGAGGAATGAGCAGTTCTTC. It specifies CASVGTSGRNEQFF.

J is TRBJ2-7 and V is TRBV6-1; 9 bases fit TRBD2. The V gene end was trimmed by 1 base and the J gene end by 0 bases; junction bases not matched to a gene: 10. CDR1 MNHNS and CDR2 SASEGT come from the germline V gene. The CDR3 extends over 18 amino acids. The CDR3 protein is CASSEEGASGRYSYEQYF. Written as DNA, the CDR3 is TGTGCCAGCAGTGAAGAAGGGGCCAGCGGGAGGTACTCCTACGAGCAGTACTTC.

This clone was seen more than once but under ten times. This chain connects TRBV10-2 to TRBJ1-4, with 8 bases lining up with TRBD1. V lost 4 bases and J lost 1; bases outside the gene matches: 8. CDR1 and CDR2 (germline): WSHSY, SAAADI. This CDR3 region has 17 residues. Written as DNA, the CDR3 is TGCGCCAGCAGTGGCACAGGGGGGTTTCAAACTAATGAAAAACTGTTTTTT. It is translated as CASSGTGGFQTNEKLFF.

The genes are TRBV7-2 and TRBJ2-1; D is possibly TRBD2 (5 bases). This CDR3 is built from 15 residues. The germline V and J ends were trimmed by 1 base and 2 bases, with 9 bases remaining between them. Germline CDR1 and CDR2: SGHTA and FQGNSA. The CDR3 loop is CASSLDKGAYNEQFF. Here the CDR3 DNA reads TGTGCCAGCAGCTTAGATAAGGGAGCCTACAATGAGCAGTTCTTC.

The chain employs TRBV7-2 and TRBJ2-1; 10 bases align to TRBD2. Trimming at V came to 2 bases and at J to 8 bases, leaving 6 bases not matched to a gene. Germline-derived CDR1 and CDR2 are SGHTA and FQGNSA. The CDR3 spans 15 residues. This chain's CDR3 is CASSLQASGSYEQFF. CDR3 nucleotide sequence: TGTGCCAGCAGCTTACAGGCTAGCGGGAGCTATGAGCAGTTCTTC.

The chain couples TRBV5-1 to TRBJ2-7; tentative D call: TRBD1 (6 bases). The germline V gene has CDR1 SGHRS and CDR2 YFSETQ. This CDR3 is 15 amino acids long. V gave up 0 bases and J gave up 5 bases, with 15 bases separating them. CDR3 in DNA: TGCGCCAGCAGCTTGGCAGGGGCCCCGCCGCACGAGCAGTACTTC. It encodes CASSLAGAPPHEQYF.

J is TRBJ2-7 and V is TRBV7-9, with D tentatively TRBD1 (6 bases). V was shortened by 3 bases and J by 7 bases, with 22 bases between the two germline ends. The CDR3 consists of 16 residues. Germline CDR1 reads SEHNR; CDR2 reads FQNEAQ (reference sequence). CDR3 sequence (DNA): TGTGCCAGCAGCTTTACAGGGAGCGGAGCTGCGGCGGAGCAGTACTTC. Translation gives CASSFTGSGAAAEQYF.

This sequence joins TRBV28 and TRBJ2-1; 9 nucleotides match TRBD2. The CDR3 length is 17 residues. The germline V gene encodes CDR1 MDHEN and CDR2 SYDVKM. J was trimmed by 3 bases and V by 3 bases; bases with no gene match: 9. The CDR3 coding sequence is TGTGCCAGCAGTTTTCTGGGGCTAGCGGGGATCTACAATGAGCAGTTCTTC. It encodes CASSFLGLAGIYNEQFF. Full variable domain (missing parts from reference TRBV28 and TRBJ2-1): DVKVTQSSRYLVKRTGEKVFLECVQDMDHENMFWYRQDPGLGLRLIYFSYDVKMKEKGDIPEGYSVSREKKERFSLILESASTNQTSMYLCASSFLGLAGIYNEQFFGPGTRLTVL.

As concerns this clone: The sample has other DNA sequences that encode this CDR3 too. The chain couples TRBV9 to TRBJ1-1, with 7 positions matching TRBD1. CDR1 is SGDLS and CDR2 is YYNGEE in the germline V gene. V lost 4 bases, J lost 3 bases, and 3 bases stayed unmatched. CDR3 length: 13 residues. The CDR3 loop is CASSFTGDTEAFF. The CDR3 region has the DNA TGTGCCAGCAGCTTTACAGGGGACACTGAAGCTTTCTTT.

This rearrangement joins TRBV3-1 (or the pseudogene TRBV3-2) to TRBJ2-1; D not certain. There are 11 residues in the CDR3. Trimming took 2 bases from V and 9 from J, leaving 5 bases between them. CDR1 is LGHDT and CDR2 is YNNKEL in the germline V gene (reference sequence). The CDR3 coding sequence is TGTGCCAGCAGCCAACATTTTGAGCAGTTCTTC. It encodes CASSQHFEQFF.

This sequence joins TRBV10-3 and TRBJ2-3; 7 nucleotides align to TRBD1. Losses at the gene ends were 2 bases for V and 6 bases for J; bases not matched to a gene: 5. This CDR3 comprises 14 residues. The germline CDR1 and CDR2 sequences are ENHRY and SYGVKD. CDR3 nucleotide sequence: TGTGCCATCAGTGAGGCTATGGACAGGGATACGCAGTATTTT. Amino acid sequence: CAISEAMDRDTQYF.

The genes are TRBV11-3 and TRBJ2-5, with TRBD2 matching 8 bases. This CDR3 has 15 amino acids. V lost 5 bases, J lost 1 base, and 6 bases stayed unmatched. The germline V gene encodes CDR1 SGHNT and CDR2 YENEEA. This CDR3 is CASSPRAGAQETQYF. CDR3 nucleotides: TGTGCCAGCAGCCCGAGAGCGGGGGCCCAAGAGACCCAGTACTTC.

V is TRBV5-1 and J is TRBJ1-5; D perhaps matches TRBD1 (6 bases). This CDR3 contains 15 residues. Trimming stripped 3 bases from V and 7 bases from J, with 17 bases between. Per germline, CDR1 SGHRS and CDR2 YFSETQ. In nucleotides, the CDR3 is TGCGCCAGCAGCTCCACAGGGCCTGAAGGGCAGCCCCAGCATTTT. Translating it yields CASSSTGPEGQPQHF.

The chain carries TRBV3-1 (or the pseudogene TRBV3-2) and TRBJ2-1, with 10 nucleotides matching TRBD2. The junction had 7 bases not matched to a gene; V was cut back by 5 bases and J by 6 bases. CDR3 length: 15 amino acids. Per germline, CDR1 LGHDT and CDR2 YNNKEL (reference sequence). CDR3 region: CASSSSGSIINEQFF. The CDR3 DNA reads TGTGCCAGCAGCTCTAGCGGGAGTATCATCAATGAGCAGTTCTTC.